This T cell receptor (beta chain) was sequenced during a study of glioma-infiltrating T cells after dendritic cell vaccination. Only in-frame clones appear in the TCRdb table, and some are missing; sequencing was by immunoSEQ multiplex PCR. Of 65,000 to 80,000 clones listed, roughly 79% are singletons. Germline V gene sequence: CDR1 SGHTA, CDR2 FQGNSA. This CDR3 spans 15 amino acids. Trimming left V 5 bases short and J 7 bases short, with 21 bases between. Sequenced here: blood, sampled before dendritic cell vaccination. The TCR originated in a human donor with glioblastoma. This chain links TRBV7-2 with TRBJ2-7; tentatively, D is TRBD1 (5 bases). CDR3 DNA: TGTGCCAGCAGCCCAGGGATAGTCCGCCTGTGGGAGCAGTACTTC. Translated: CASSPGIVRLWEQYF.